What follows is one T cell receptor (beta chain) and its context. No cognate antigen has been identified for it. Nothing much larger sits one base from this clone, and base qualities are not available. The CDR1 and CDR2 encoded by the germline V gene are SGHRS and YFSETQ. From cysteine to phenylalanine, the CDR3 is 16 amino acids long. CDR3 DNA only is kept here, 48 bases in frame from base 1. Trimming takes 6 bases off V and 7 bases off J; junction bases not matched to a gene: 11. This specimen belongs to a study of vaccination effects on CD4 cells after COVID-19 (dated by TCRdb to between 2021 and 2024). At the level of the whole study: In the ViraFEST assay, PBMC were stimulated with viral peptide pools, and antigen-specific CD4+ T cell clonotypes were then identified by expansion using TCR sequencing. Post-vaccine samples across the study were collected a median of 72 days after the second dose, with a range of 14 to 241. About 1.8 million PBMC per well were cultured with around 10 ug/ml peptides in IMDM containing around 5% human AB serum, around 10 IU/ml IL-2 and gentamicin. SARS-CoV-2 spike-specific CD4+ TCR repertoires were compared before and after mRNA vaccination in COVID-19 convalescent patients and in infection-naive vaccine recipients. The full study included 9 to 10 COVID-19 convalescent patients and several SARS-CoV-2-naive healthy vaccine recipients. In the study, cultures from other donors were sequenced using the Oncomine TCR Beta short-read assay on an Illumina iSeq 100. The investigation overall reported the following: Marked clonal contraction was observed in both infection-induced and vaccine-induced clones at late post-vaccination timepoints, consistent with waning T cell responses. In healthy vaccine recipients, vaccine-induced clones were almost all SARS-CoV-2 mono-reactive, with only 1 of 255 being cross-reactive with common cold coronaviruses. Only a small number of convalescent patients were included, and no early post-infection timepoints were available, which limited the study.

After around eleven days of culture, CD4+ T cells were isolated with the EasySep CD4+ T cell isolation kit. Participants received two doses of either the BNT162b2 or the mRNA-1273 mRNA SARS-CoV-2 vaccine. The absence of prior SARS-CoV-2 infection in healthy vaccine recipients was confirmed by negative nucleocapsid antibodies before and after vaccination. On days 3 and 7, half of the culture medium was replaced with fresh IL-2-containing medium. Unless noted otherwise, every peptide stimulation condition was grown in triplicate wells. Using Ficoll-Paque Plus gradient centrifugation, PBMC were separated from whole blood and then either used fresh or cryopreserved at -140C. The QIAamp micro DNA kit was used to extract genomic DNA from the cultured CD4+ T cells. The library was made by the immunoSEQ multiplex PCR assay. DNA from the CD4+ T cells that had been cultured and isolated underwent TCR beta CDR3 sequencing. Concerning the study's data processing: The analysis removed non-productive TCR sequences, trimmed reads to the CDR3 region, and retained only CDR3s that were 7 or more amino acids long. Antigen-specific clonotypes were identified with the MANAFEST web app by comparing expansion in peptide wells against reference cultures. To count as positive, a clone had to show expansion at FDR<0.05 compared with the reference and with all other wells, an odds ratio above 5, and a frequency above 0.1% in two replicate wells. A clonotype was defined as cross-reactive if the clonotype was significantly expanded both in SARS-CoV-2 spike wells and in at least one common cold coronavirus spike condition. Levenshtein distance calculated with the stringdist R package was used to assess CDR3 similarity, and unrooted trees were constructed with ape in R 3.6.1. TCRdb retrieved this table from immuneACCESS and kept in-frame rearrangements only. Not all clones are present; in checked studies, unresolved V genes account for under half, and no reason is known for the remainder. V and J calls and clone size are as listed in that table; D and trimming were resolved from the DNA. The sample profile shows more than 60,000 clones; around 74% of them were found once. The biggest ten clones account for 2.2% of the sample.

Sequencing used CD4+ T cells from PBMCs cultured without peptide, obtained after COVID-19 vaccination. The clonotype comes from a human donor who received a COVID-19 vaccine. Recombination linked TRBV5-1 to TRBJ2-1, and 12 junctional nucleotides match TRBD2. For the CDR3, the sequence is CASNRLAGAGANEQFF. The sequence in DNA is TGCGCCAGCAACCGACTAGCGGGGGCCGGCGCTAATGAGCAGTTCTTC.